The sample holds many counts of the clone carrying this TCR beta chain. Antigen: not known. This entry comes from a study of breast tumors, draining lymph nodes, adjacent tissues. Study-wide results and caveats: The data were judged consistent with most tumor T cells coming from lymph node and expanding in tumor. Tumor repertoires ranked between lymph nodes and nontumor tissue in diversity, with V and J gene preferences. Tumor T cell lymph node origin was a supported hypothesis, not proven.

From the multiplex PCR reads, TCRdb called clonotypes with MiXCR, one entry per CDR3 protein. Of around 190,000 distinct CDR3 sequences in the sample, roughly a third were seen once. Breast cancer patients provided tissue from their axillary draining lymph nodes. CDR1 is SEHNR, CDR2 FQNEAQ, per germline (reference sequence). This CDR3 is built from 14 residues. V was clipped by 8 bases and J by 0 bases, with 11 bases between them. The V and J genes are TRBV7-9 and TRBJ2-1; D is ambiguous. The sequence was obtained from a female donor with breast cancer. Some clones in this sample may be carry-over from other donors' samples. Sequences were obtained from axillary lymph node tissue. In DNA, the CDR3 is TGTGCCAGCCAAGGCACGAGCTCCTACAATGAGCAGTTCTTC. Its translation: CASQGTSSYNEQFF.